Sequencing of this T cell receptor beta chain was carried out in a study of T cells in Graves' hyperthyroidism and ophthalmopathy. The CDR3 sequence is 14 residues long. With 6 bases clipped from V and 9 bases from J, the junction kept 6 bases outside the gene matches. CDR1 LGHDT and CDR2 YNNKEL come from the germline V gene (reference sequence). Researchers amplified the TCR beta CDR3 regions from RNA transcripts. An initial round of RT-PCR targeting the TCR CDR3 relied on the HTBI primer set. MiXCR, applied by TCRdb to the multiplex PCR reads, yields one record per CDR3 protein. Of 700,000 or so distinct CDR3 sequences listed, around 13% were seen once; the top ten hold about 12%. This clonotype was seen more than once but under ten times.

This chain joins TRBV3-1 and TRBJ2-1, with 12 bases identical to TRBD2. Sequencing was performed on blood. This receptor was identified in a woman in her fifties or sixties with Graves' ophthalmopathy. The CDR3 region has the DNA TGTGCCAGCAGGGTCGGACTAGCGGGAAGTGAGCAGTTCTTC. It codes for CASRVGLAGSEQFF.